This TCR beta chain emerged from a study of blood T cells in healthy people across ages. Points from the study as a whole: Leaving the PBMCs unsorted stopped any conclusive comparison of naive versus antigen-experienced cells.

Alongside a J-beta primer mix, a sample-barcoded 5' primer served in a second PCR lasting about 6 to 11 cycles. In TCRdb, the 5' RACE reads were re-called with MiXCR into one record per CDR3 protein. Counted here are roughly 2 million distinct CDR3 sequences, about 50% occurring once; the ten biggest clones make up over 2%. The CDR3 has 15 amino acids. Germline V CDR1 and CDR2: SEHNR, FQNEAQ (reference sequence). Concerning this clonotype: The antigen is not known.

The source of this sequence is a woman aged 40-49 years in good health. Material for sequencing was blood. V and J are TRBV7-9 and TRBJ2-1; TRBD2 aligns across 8 bases. The DNA matches TRBJ2-7 better at its end, which makes the J call doubtful. Here the CDR3 reads CASSPGTSSDNEQYF. CDR3 coding DNA: TGTGCCAGCAGCCCCGGGACTAGTTCAGACAATGAGCAGTACTTC.